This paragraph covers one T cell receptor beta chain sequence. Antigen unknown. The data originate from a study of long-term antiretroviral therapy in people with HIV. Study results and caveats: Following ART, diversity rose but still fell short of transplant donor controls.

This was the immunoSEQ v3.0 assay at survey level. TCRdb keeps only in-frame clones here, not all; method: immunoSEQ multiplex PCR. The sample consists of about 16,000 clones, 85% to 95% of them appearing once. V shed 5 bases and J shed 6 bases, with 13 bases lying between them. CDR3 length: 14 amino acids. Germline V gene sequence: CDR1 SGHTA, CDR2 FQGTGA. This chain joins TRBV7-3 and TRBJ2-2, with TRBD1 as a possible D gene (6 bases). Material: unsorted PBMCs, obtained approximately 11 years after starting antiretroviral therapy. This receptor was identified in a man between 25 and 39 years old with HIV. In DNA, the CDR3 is TGTGCCAGCAGCCCAGGGACACACGCCGGGGAGCTGTTTTTT. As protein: CASSPGTHAGELFF.